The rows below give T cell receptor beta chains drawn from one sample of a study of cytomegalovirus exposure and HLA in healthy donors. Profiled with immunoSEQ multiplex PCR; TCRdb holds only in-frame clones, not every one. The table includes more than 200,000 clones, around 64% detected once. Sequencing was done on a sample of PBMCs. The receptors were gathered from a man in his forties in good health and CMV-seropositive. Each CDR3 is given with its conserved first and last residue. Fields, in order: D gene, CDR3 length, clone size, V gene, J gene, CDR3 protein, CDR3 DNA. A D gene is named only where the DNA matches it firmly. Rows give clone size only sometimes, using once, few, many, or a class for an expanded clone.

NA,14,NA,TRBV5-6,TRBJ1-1,CASSWGDLNTEAFF,TGTGCCAGCAGCTGGGGGGATTTGAACACTGAAGCTTTCTTT
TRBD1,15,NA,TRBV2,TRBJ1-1,CASRAWTGGNTEAFF,TGTGCCAGCAGAGCCTGGACAGGGGGGAACACTGAAGCTTTCTTT
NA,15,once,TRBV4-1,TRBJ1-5,CASSQDEGTGQPQHF,TGCGCCAGCAGCCAAGATGAGGGCACGGGTCAGCCCCAGCATTTT
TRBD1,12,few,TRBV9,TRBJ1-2,CASSVGTVNYTF,TGTGCCAGCAGCGTCGGGACAGTTAACTACACCTTC
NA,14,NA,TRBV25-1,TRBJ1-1,CASSSTGRDTEAFF,TGTGCCAGCAGTTCTACAGGGAGGGACACTGAAGCTTTCTTT
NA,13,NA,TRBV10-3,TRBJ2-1,CAISGAANNEQFF,TGTGCCATCAGTGGGGCAGCCAACAATGAGCAGTTCTTC
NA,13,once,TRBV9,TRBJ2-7,CASSVGSSYEQYF,TGTGCCAGCAGCGTGGGCAGTTCCTACGAGCAGTACTTC
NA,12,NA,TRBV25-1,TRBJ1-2,CASSGGGRGYTF,TGTGCCAGCAGTGGGGGAGGTCGTGGCTACACCTTC
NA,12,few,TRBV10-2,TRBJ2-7,CASSVQSYEQYF,TGCGCCAGCAGTGTCCAGTCCTACGAGCAGTACTTC
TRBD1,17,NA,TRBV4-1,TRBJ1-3,CASSQVGQGIPGDTIYF,TGCGCCAGCAGCCAAGTGGGACAGGGTATTCCCGGAGACACCATATATTTT
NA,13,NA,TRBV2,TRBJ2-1,CASSQGQYNEQFF,TGTGCCAGCAGCCAGGGACAATACAATGAGCAGTTCTTC
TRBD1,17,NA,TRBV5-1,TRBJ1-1,CASSFGDSEPRNTEAFF,TGCGCCAGCAGCTTCGGGGACAGTGAGCCGCGAAACACTGAAGCTTTCTTT
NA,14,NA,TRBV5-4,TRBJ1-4,CASSLQGIGEKLFF,TGTGCCAGCAGCTTACAGGGAATAGGGGAAAAACTGTTTTTT
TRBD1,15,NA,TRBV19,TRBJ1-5,CASSGRDRDWGAQHF,TGTGCCAGTAGTGGCCGGGACAGGGATTGGGGGGCCCAGCATTTT
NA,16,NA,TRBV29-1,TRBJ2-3,CSVEGVQWNPTDTQYF,TGCAGCGTTGAAGGAGTACAGTGGAATCCCACAGATACGCAGTATTTT